This T cell receptor (beta chain) was captured by sequencing in a study of beta chain features in type 1 diabetes. Overall study results and limits: Whether TCRB rearrangement is influenced by HLA type was left unresolved in this analysis. Type 1 diabetes patients showed a moderate but significant shortening of TCRB CDR3s in all four CD4+ subsets.

Concerning this clone itself: Its antigen remains unidentified.

cDNA synthesis used the whole RNA isolate, giving expressed TCRB sequences. Here immunoSEQ multiplex PCR was the method, and the copy in TCRdb shows in-frame clones only, minus some. Found here are about 620,000 clones, about 14% of them singletons; the top ten hold approximately 0.087%. The CDR3 runs to 13 residues. Germline loops: CDR1 SQVTM, CDR2 ANQGSEA. V was pared by 6 bases and J by 5 bases, with 10 bases of the junction left unmatched. On average, the one heparinised blood draw given by each donor was 90 to 150 mL. Once sorted, every population was more than 98% pure. This sequence joins TRBV29-1 and TRBJ2-7; 7 positions agree with TRBD1. The TCR was taken from a man between 18 and 29 years old in good health. The specimen was naive CD4+ T cells from blood. CDR3 nucleotides: TGCAGCGTCGGAATGACAGGGTACAACGAGCAGTACTTC. Translating it yields CSVGMTGYNEQYF.